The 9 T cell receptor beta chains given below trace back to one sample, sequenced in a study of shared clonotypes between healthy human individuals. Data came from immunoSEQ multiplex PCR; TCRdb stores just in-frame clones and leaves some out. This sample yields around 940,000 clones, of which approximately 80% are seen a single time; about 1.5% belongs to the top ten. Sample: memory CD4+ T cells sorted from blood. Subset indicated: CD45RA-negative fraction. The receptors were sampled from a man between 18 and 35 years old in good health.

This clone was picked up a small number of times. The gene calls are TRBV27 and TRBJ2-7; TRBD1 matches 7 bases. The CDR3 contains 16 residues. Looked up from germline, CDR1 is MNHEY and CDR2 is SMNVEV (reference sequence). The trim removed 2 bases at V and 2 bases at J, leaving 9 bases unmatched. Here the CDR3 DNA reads TGTGCCAGCAGTTTACTTCCGGGACAGTGGCCCTACGAGCAGTACTTC. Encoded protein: CASSLLPGQWPYEQYF.

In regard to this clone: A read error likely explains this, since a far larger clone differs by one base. The CDR3 bases are TGTGCCAGCAGCTCTAGCACAGATACGCAGTATTTT. It codes for CASSSSTDTQYF. V gene TRBV11-1 combines with J gene TRBJ2-3; D call uncertain. The CDR3 is 12 amino acids. CDR1 and CDR2 from the germline V gene are SGHAT and FQDESV (reference sequence). Deletions cut 4 bases from V and 0 bases from J, with 2 bases between.

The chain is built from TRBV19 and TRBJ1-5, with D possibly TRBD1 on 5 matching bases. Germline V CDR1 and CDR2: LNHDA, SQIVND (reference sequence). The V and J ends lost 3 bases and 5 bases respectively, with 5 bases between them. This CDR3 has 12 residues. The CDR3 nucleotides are TGTGCCAGTAGTATCAGGGATCAGCCCCAGCATTTT. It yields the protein CASSIRDQPQHF.

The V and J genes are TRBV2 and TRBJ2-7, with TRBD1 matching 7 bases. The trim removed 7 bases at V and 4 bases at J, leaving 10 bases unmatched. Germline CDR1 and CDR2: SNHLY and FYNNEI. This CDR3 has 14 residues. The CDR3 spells CASTLNRGAYEQYF. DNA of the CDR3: TGTGCCAGCACCCTTAACAGGGGCGCGTACGAGCAGTACTTC.

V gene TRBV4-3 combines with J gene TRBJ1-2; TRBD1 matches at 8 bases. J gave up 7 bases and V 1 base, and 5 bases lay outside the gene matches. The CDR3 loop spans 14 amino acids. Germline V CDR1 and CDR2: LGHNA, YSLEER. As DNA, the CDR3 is TGCGCCAGCAGCCAAGGGCTAGGACAGGGTGGCTACACCTTC. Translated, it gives CASSQGLGQGGYTF.

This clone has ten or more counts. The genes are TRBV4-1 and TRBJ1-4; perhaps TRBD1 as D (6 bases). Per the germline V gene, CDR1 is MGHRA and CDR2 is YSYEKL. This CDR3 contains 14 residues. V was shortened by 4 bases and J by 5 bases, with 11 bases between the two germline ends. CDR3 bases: TGCGCCAGCAGCCCGTCCGACAGGAATGAAAAACTGTTTTTT. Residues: CASSPSDRNEKLFF.

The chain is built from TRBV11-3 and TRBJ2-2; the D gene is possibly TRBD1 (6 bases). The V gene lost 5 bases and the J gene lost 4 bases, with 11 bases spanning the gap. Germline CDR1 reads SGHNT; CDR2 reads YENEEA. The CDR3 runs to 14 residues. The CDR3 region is CASSPLQGTGELFF. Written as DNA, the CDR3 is TGTGCCAGCAGCCCCCTACAGGGCACCGGGGAGCTGTTTTTT.

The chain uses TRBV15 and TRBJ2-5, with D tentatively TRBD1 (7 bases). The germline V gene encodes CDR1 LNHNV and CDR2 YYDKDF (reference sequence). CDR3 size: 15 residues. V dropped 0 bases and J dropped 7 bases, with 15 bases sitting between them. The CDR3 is CATSREGGGPGTQYF. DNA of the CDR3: TGTGCCACCAGCAGAGAAGGAGGGGGCCCCGGGACCCAGTACTTC.

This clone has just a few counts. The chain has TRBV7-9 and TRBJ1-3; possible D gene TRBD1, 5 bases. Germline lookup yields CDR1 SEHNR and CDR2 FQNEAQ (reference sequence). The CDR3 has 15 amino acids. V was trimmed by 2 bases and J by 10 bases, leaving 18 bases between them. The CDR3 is CASSLHGGKTETIYF. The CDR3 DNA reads TGTGCCAGCAGCTTACACGGGGGAAAGACGGAAACCATATATTTT.